The clone carrying this T cell receptor (beta chain) was observed at least ten times. As yet, its antigen is unknown. Authors of the study amplified TCR beta CDR3 regions from RNA transcripts. The study used the HTBI primer set for a first-round RT-PCR of the TCR CDR3. TCRdb independently ran MiXCR on the multiplex PCR reads; one entry per CDR3 protein. The data show under 400,000 distinct CDR3 sequences, about 13% seen once. This entry belongs to a study of T cells in Graves' hyperthyroidism and ophthalmopathy. Findings of the study overall: The model predicted ophthalmopathy a median approximately seven months before onset.

From germline, CDR1 is DFQATT and CDR2 SNEGSKA (reference sequence). The CDR3 loop spans 13 amino acids. V lost 5 bases and J 5 bases, leaving 16 bases between the germline ends. This TCR came from a woman between 18 and 29 years old with Graves' hyperthyroidism. The specimen sequenced was blood. This chain connects TRBV20-1 to TRBJ2-7, with D uncertain. The CDR3 region is CSAPRSSANEQYF. The CDR3 coding sequence is TGCAGTGCTCCACGGAGTAGTGCCAACGAGCAGTACTTC.